This T cell receptor (beta chain) was documented in a study of OX40 agonist ivuxolimab in advanced cancers. Regarding the study as a whole: Clonal expansion among partial responders at 0.1-3.0 mg/kg ranked near the lowest.

Only in-frame clones appear in the TCRdb table, and some are missing; sequencing was by immunoSEQ multiplex PCR. Among roughly 40,000 clones listed, more than 70% were seen once. Peripheral blood came from all dose cohorts at three timepoints. As for this clone: What it binds is unknown.

Germline V lookup: CDR1 SGHDT, CDR2 YYEEEE. With 6 bases clipped from V and 4 bases from J, the junction kept 11 bases outside the gene matches. This CDR3 is built from 15 residues. Specimen: CD4+ or CD8+ T cells sorted from blood, collected in a trial of the OX40 agonist ivuxolimab. V is TRBV5-6 and J is TRBJ2-7; 9 bases fit TRBD2. The clonotype was recovered from an adult with an advanced solid tumor such as melanoma, head and neck, liver or kidney cancer. The CDR3 DNA reads as TGTGCCAGCACCTCGGGACTAGCCCAGTCGTACGAGCAGTACTTC. Translated, it gives CASTSGLAQSYEQYF. Using reference TRBV5-6 and TRBJ2-7 for the parts outside the CDR3, the full variable domain is DAGVTQSPTHLIKTRGQQVTLRCSPKSGHDTVSWYQQALGQGPQFIFQYYEEEERQRGNFPDRFSGHQFPNYSSELNVNALLLGDSALYLCASTSGLAQSYEQYFGPGTRLTVT.